The T cell receptor (beta chain) under discussion was sequenced for a study of vaccination and CD4 T cells after COVID-19 (dated by TCRdb to between 2022 and 2023). Regarding the complete study: Convalescent patients had a positive SARS-CoV-2 result on nasal swab PCR, and of these patients, about ten had mild disease and one had severe disease. The convalescent cohort comprised six males and four females, including two Hispanic individuals, seven Caucasians, two Asians and one multiracial person. Participants got two doses of the Pfizer-BioNTech BNT162b2 vaccine (n=8) or two doses of the Moderna mRNA-1273 vaccine (n=2). Post-COVID blood samples were collected from convalescent patients a median of approximately 93 days after diagnosis, with a range of about 35 to 161 days. Post-vaccine blood samples were collected a median of around 2.5 months after the second vaccine dose, ranging from about 13 to 241 days. For a few convalescent patients, samples were collected at an early post-vaccination timepoint (day 14) as well as at a late post-vaccination timepoint (days 161 to 241). Overlapping spike peptide pools from SARS-CoV-2 and from the common cold coronaviruses HCoV-NL63, HCoV-OC43 and HCoV-229E were used as culture stimuli. Control cultures used a CEFX viral epitope pool as positive control, an HIV-1 Nef peptide pool as negative control, or no peptide. In 10 COVID-19 convalescent patients and 4 infection-naive healthy vaccine recipients, the spike-specific CD4+ TCR repertoire before mRNA vaccination was compared with the repertoire after mRNA vaccination. What the work shows at the level of the full study, not this receptor alone: Relatively few convalescent patients were included in the study, and early timepoints after natural infection were not analyzed. The median number of SARS-CoV-2-reactive clonotypes rose from 20 to 25 after infection to some 40 after vaccination, but the change was not significant. In convalescent patients, nearly all vaccine-specific clones (304 of 307) were found to be mono-reactive for SARS-CoV-2 spike rather than cross-reactive with common cold coronaviruses. In convalescent patients, a median around 85% of post-vaccine SARS-CoV-2-reactive clones were detected only after vaccination, and vaccine-specific priming was suggested by this finding.

The time point label here, explained by the study, means: late sampling 161 to 241 days after vaccination in a few convalescent patients. The sample's treatment or condition label, in plain terms: 10-day PBMC culture with coronavirus spike peptide pools or control peptides (ViraFEST assay). The ViraFEST assay, used in the study, expanded antigen-specific T cells with peptide pools and then identified the expanded clonotypes through TCR sequencing. The convalescent patients' positive SARS-CoV-2 PCR tests were from March to December 2020, which was before the Alpha, Beta and Delta variants emerged in the United States. PBMCs were cultured at around 2 million per well in IMDM supplemented with approximately 5% human AB serum and 8.5 to 10 IU/ml IL-2, with approximately 10 ug/ml peptide pools added. Half of the culture medium was replaced with fresh IL-2-containing medium on days 3 and 7. After roughly 11 days of culture, CD4+ T cells were isolated by negative selection with the EasySep CD4+ T cell isolation kit. PBMCs were separated from whole blood using Ficoll-Paque Plus gradient centrifugation and then either used fresh or cryopreserved at -140C. In general, triplicate wells were set up for every culture condition.

Library creation used PCR. TCR sequencing of DNA from cultured CD4+ T cells used the Oncomine TCR Beta short-read assay at the Johns Hopkins FTIC core. Genomic DNA was extracted from the cultured CD4+ T cells with the QIAamp micro DNA kit. Oncomine TCR Beta libraries from cultured CD4+ T cells were pooled using unique dual indexes and sequenced on an Illumina iSeq 100. As for the authors' bioinformatics: Non-productive sequences were removed, and CDR3s not starting with C, not ending with F or W, or shorter than 7 amino acids were discarded. Antigen-specific clonotypes were identified with the MANAFEST web application by comparing peptide-stimulated wells with reference and other culture wells. For a clone to be called positive, the clone needed an FDR below 0.05, an odds ratio above 5, and a productive frequency above 0.1% in at least two of three replicate wells. Cross-reactive clonotypes were defined as significantly expanded in both SARS-CoV-2 spike wells and at least one common cold coronavirus spike condition. Similarity between CDR3 sequences was evaluated in R version 3.6.1 using Levenshtein distances (stringdist) and unrooted phylogenetic trees (ape). TCRdb took the public reads, trimmed them with fastp at Q25, ran MiXCR for clone calling and kept in-frame beta chains. Every CDR3 protein is listed once, alongside the most common genes and DNA of its rows. TCRdb's processing, not the authors', yielded these V and J calls. The sample table records 20,000 to 25,000 distinct CDR3 sequences; 40% to 50% of these occur just once. The top ten clones comprise roughly a tenth of the sample.

With regard to this clonotype: Its antigen remains undetermined. No clone much larger than this one lies a single base away; base qualities are absent.

The CDR3, from cysteine to phenylalanine, totals 17 residues. CDR3 DNA is the only sequence kept; it has 51 bases, read in frame from the first base. The germline V gene (reference sequence) specifies SEHNR as CDR1 and FQNEAQ as CDR2. Deletion took 5 bases off V and 0 bases off J, with a span of 17 bases between the germline ends. The sample was CD4+ T cells from blood, cultured in vitro, taken about 7 months after SARS-CoV-2 vaccination. Recombination joined TRBV7-9 with TRBJ2-1; tentative D gene TRBD1, with 5 bases matching. The TCR comes from a human donor who had recovered from COVID-19. The DNA reads TGTGCCAGCAGCCCAAAGTGGGGCGCGAGCTCCTACAATGAGCAGTTCTTC. This encodes CASSPKWGASSYNEQFF.